This T cell receptor beta chain was obtained from a study of T cells after somatic rescue of genetic block. Trimming took 2 bases from V and 2 from J, leaving 18 bases between them. The CDR3 contains 17 residues. Germline loops: CDR1 SGHTA, CDR2 FQGNSA. The method was immunoSEQ multiplex PCR; TCRdb's version includes in-frame clones alone and lacks a portion of them. Of tens of thousands of clones detected, just under 95% appear once; the ten largest clones hold 2.9%. This receptor was identified in a man between 40 and 49 years old. The chain carries TRBV7-2 and TRBJ2-5; D may be TRBD2 (6 bases). Sequenced material: peripheral blood mononuclear cells (PBMCs). DNA of the CDR3: TGTGCCAGCAGCTTATCCCCCCCGGGACTCAATCAAGAGACCCAGTACTTC. Its protein product is CASSLSPPGLNQETQYF.